This TCR beta chain was captured in a study of blood T cell repertoires in COVID-19. The wider study: The origin of the acute and convalescent COVID-19 samples was the United States, Italy and Spain. The analysed material was cDNA or gDNA that came from T cells, B-cell-depleted T cells, or PBMCs.

CDR1 is SGDLS, CDR2 YYNGEE, per germline. Trimming left V 0 bases short and J 6 bases short, with 13 bases between. This CDR3 is 15 amino acids long. Per the original data handling: Nucleated cell counts were estimated from reference gene primer amplification. Profiling relied on immunoSEQ multiplex PCR, and the TCRdb table lists in-frame clones only, not all of them. Clone size and the V and J calls come from that table; the DNA yielded D and trimming. The top ten clones hold about 3% of a sample with around 57,000 clones, around 90% of them seen once. The chain joins TRBV9 to TRBJ2-1, with unresolved D. Sequencing was performed on peripheral blood. This receptor was taken from a human donor in a cohort sampled during active COVID-19. This CDR3 is CASSVATTQLNEQFF. In nucleotides, the CDR3 is TGTGCCAGCAGCGTAGCCACTACTCAACTCAATGAGCAGTTCTTC.